One sample yielded the 20 T cell receptor beta chains listed below, sequenced in a study of blood T cell repertoires in COVID-19. The data were produced by immunoSEQ multiplex PCR, yet TCRdb's version contains in-frame clones alone and is incomplete. This table has tens of thousands of clones, roughly 87% appearing once. The sequenced material came from peripheral blood. These receptors all stem from a man older than 75 with acute or convalescent COVID-19.

This chain joins TRBV3-1 (or the pseudogene TRBV3-2) and TRBJ1-1, with 10 positions matching TRBD1. The CDR3 covers 21 residues. Germline-derived CDR1 and CDR2 are LGHDT and YNNKEL (reference sequence). V was clipped by 0 bases and J by 0 bases; unmatched bases: 16. The CDR3 spells CASSQDRMGFGTGVVNTEAFF. CDR3 nucleotide sequence: TGTGCCAGCAGCCAAGATCGAATGGGCTTTGGGACAGGGGTGGTGAACACTGAAGCTTTCTTT.

This chain connects TRBV19 to TRBJ1-5; D not certain. CDR3 length equals 14 residues. The germline V gene has CDR1 LNHDA and CDR2 SQIVND (reference sequence). V dropped 7 bases and J dropped 9 bases, with 19 bases sitting between them. The CDR3 DNA reads as TGTGCCAGTACTATCGACACTCCTGGTCTGCCCCAGCATTTT. Translated, it gives CASTIDTPGLPQHF.

The V and J genes are TRBV19 and TRBJ2-7, with TRBD1 matching over 9 bases. CDR1 and CDR2 from the germline V gene are LNHDA and SQIVND (reference sequence). J gave up 5 bases and V 6 bases, and 5 bases lay outside the gene matches. The CDR3 runs to 13 residues. CDR3 region: CASSRTGAHEQYF. CDR3 bases: TGTGCCAGTAGCCGGACAGGGGCCCACGAGCAGTACTTC.

This rearrangement joins TRBV6-6 to TRBJ1-4; 12 nucleotides line up with TRBD1. Germline values: CDR1 MNHNY, CDR2 SVGAGI (reference sequence). This CDR3 comprises 20 residues. J was trimmed by 5 bases and V by 5 bases; bases with no gene match: 18. CDR3 DNA sequence: TGTGCCAGCAGTGGATCCGGGACAGGGGGCAGCGTCCTGGGGAATGAAAAACTGTTTTTT. Amino acids: CASSGSGTGGSVLGNEKLFF.

The V call is TRBV3-1 (or the pseudogene TRBV3-2), the J call TRBJ2-1, with D perhaps matching TRBD2 (6 bases). Germline-derived CDR1 and CDR2 are LGHDT and YNNKEL (reference sequence). Trimming took off 0 bases at V and 7 bases at J, with 13 bases between the two ends. This CDR3 spans 15 amino acids. The CDR3 sequence is CASSQEGGGTNEQFF. In DNA, the CDR3 is TGTGCCAGCAGCCAAGAAGGTGGCGGGACGAATGAGCAGTTCTTC.

This rearrangement joins TRBV30 to TRBJ1-2; D possibly corresponds to TRBD1 (6 bases). The germline V gene has CDR1 GTSNPN and CDR2 SVGIG (reference sequence). V was shortened by 0 bases and J by 8 bases, with 16 bases between the two germline ends. CDR3 length: 14 amino acids. The CDR3 region has the DNA TGTGCCTGGAGTGTACAGGGCGCCGGTCACGGCTACACCTTC. Protein sequence: CAWSVQGAGHGYTF.

The gene calls are TRBV7-6 and TRBJ1-1, with D perhaps matching TRBD1 (5 bases). This CDR3 comprises 14 residues. CDR1 and CDR2 from the germline V gene are SGHVS and FNYEAQ. Deletions cut 1 base from V and 1 base from J, with 7 bases between. CDR3 sequence: CASSLGTGNTEAFF. CDR3 bases: TGTGCCAGCAGCTTAGGTACAGGGAACACTGAAGCTTTCTTT.

The chain is built from TRBV27 and TRBJ1-6, with D unresolved. The CDR3 has 14 amino acids. The V gene lost 5 bases and the J gene lost 7 bases, with 12 bases spanning the gap. CDR1 MNHEY and CDR2 SMNVEV come from the germline V gene (reference sequence). The CDR3 loop reads CASSHRETNSPLHF. The CDR3 DNA reads as TGTGCCAGCAGTCACCGGGAGACCAATTCACCCCTCCACTTT.

The genes are TRBV2 and TRBJ1-5, with a weak D call TRBD1 (5 bases). Germline-derived CDR1 and CDR2 are SNHLY and FYNNEI. The CDR3 extends over 15 amino acids. The V end was cut by 4 bases, the J end by 6 bases, with 16 bases between. In DNA form, the CDR3 reads TGTGCCAGCAGTGGCGACGGACTCGGGGGTCAGCCCCAGCATTTT. Translation: CASSGDGLGGQPQHF.

The V call is TRBV30, the J call TRBJ1-5; no clear D gene. Germline CDR1 is GTSNPN and CDR2 is SVGIG (reference sequence). Trimming took off 0 bases at V and 7 bases at J, with 4 bases between the two ends. There are 11 residues in the CDR3. CDR3 amino acids: CAWSVGQPQHF. CDR3 bases: TGTGCCTGGAGTGTGGGCCAGCCCCAGCATTTT.

The chain recombines TRBV10-2 with TRBJ1-1; 10 nucleotides agree with TRBD1. Germline V gene sequence: CDR1 WSHSY, CDR2 SAAADI. With 7 bases clipped from V and 6 bases from J, the junction kept 2 bases outside the gene matches. This CDR3 comprises 12 residues. The CDR3 sequence: CASIGQGAEAFF. DNA of the CDR3: TGCGCCAGCATCGGACAGGGGGCTGAAGCTTTCTTT.

For the CDR3, the DNA is TGTGCCAGCAGCAGTAACTATAATGAGCAGTTCTTC. This translates into CASSSNYNEQFF. The V gene is TRBV3-1 (or the pseudogene TRBV3-2), the J gene TRBJ2-1; D is unresolved. This CDR3 spans 12 amino acids. Trimming pared 5 bases from V and 7 bases from J, leaving 9 bases between. Germline V gene sequence: CDR1 LGHDT, CDR2 YNNKEL (reference sequence).

This chain links TRBV4-1 with TRBJ2-3, with D tentatively TRBD2 (5 bases). Per germline, CDR1 MGHRA and CDR2 YSYEKL. V lost 0 bases and J 1 base, leaving 8 bases between the germline ends. The CDR3 contains 15 residues. The CDR3 DNA reads TGCGCCAGCAGCCAAGAGGGAGCGGGCACAGATACGCAGTATTTT. It encodes CASSQEGAGTDTQYF.

V gene TRBV28 combines with J gene TRBJ1-4; the D gene is possibly TRBD1 (6 bases). V was clipped by 3 bases and J by 0 bases, with 20 bases between them. This CDR3 contains 19 residues. Germline CDR1 and CDR2: MDHEN and SYDVKM. Here the CDR3 DNA reads TGTGCCAGCAGTTTCGACCTGGACAGCCAATTTGCAACTAATGAAAAACTGTTTTTT. Translating it yields CASSFDLDSQFATNEKLFF.

This chain uses TRBV9 with TRBJ1-1; no clear D gene. Germline V gives CDR1 SGDLS, CDR2 YYNGEE. The CDR3 runs 15 residues. The germline V and J ends were trimmed by 6 bases and 0 bases, with 15 bases remaining between them. The CDR3 DNA sequence: TGTGCCAGCACCCTTTCCCCCGACATGAACACTGAAGCTTTCTTT. It codes for CASTLSPDMNTEAFF.

The V call is TRBV2, the J call TRBJ1-1, with TRBD1 matching 10 bases. This CDR3 region has 16 residues. Unmatched junction bases numbered 12, after V lost 5 bases and J lost 6 bases. Per the germline V gene, CDR1 is SNHLY and CDR2 is FYNNEI. CDR3 DNA: TGTGCCAGCAGTAGGGACAGGGGCGCTTCGGGGTCTGAAGCTTTCTTT. Translation gives CASSRDRGASGSEAFF.

This chain links TRBV24-1 with TRBJ2-3; 7 positions match TRBD1. The V gene end was trimmed by 2 bases and the J gene end by 6 bases; junction bases not matched to a gene: 19. This CDR3 has 19 residues. Germline V gives CDR1 KGHDR, CDR2 SFDVKD. CDR3 loop: CATSDSRILTTGAGDTQYF. CDR3 nucleotides: TGTGCCACCAGTGATTCCCGGATCCTTACTACAGGGGCTGGGGATACGCAGTATTTT.

The chain has TRBV5-1 and TRBJ1-2; D is possibly TRBD1 (6 bases). CDR3 length: 12 residues. Germline CDR1 and CDR2: SGHRS and YFSETQ. Trimming pared 0 bases from V and 8 bases from J, leaving 8 bases between. The CDR3 region is CASSLEQGGYTF. CDR3 DNA sequence: TGCGCCAGCAGCTTGGAACAGGGCGGCTACACCTTC. The entire variable domain, with the rest obtained from reference TRBV5-1 and TRBJ1-2, is as follows: KAGVTQTPRYLIKTRGQQVTLSCSPISGHRSVSWYQQTPGQGLQFLFEYFSETQRNKGNFPGRFSGRQFSNSRSEMNVSTLELGDSALYLCASSLEQGGYTFGSGTRLTVV.

The V call is TRBV27, the J call TRBJ2-1; a weak D match, TRBD2 (6 bases). The V end was cut by 7 bases, the J end by 10 bases, with 20 bases between. Per germline, CDR1 MNHEY and CDR2 SMNVEV (reference sequence). This CDR3 has 14 amino acids. The CDR3 nucleotides read TGTGCCAGCACCCTGAGAGACGGGAGTGGGGAGCAGTTCTTC. It specifies CASTLRDGSGEQFF.

The chain employs TRBV30 and TRBJ2-1, with TRBD2 identical over 11 bases. V shed 8 bases, J shed 9 bases, and the junction held 6 bases outside the gene matches. CDR3 length equals 12 residues. Germline CDR1 reads GTSNPN; CDR2 reads SVGIG (reference sequence). In DNA form, the CDR3 reads TGTGCCGGCAGACTAGCGGGAACTGAGCAGTTCTTC. It codes for CAGRLAGTEQFF.